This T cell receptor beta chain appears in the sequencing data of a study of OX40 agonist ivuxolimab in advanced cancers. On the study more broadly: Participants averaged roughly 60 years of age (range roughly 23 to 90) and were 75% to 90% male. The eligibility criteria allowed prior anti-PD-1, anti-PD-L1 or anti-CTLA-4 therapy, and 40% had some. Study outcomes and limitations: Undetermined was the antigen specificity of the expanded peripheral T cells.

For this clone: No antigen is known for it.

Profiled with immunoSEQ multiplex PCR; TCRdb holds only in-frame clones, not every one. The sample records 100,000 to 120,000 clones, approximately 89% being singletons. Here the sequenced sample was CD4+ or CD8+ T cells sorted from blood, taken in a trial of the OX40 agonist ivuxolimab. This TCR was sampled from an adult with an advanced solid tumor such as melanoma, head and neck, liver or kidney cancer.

The CDR3 is CASRLDSTYGYTF. CDR3 nucleotide sequence: TGTGCCAGCAGGTTGGACAGCACCTATGGCTACACCTTC. The V and J genes are TRBV6-5 and TRBJ1-2, with D possibly being TRBD1 (6 bases). V lost 6 bases to trimming and J lost 4 bases, with 12 bases between them. Germline V gives CDR1 MNHEY, CDR2 SVGAGI. This CDR3 spans 13 amino acids.